The clone carrying this TCR beta chain has more than one count but fewer than ten. The CDR3 is 15 amino acids. The V gene's germline CDR1 is SGHRS and CDR2 YFSETQ. V gave up 2 bases and J gave up 2 bases, with 12 bases separating them. Using immunoSEQ multiplex PCR, the repertoire was profiled, and TCRdb retains in-frame clones only, with some absent. The sample holds tens of thousands of clones, 70% to 90% seen once. This entry belongs to a study of blood T cell repertoires in COVID-19. Sequencing used peripheral blood. The clonotype comes from a man between 60 and 75 years old with acute or convalescent COVID-19. This chain connects TRBV5-1 to TRBJ2-3, with D possibly TRBD2 on 5 matching bases. CDR3 amino acids: CASSFGLPPTDTQYF. Here the CDR3 DNA reads TGCGCCAGCAGCTTTGGACTTCCCCCCACAGATACGCAGTATTTT.